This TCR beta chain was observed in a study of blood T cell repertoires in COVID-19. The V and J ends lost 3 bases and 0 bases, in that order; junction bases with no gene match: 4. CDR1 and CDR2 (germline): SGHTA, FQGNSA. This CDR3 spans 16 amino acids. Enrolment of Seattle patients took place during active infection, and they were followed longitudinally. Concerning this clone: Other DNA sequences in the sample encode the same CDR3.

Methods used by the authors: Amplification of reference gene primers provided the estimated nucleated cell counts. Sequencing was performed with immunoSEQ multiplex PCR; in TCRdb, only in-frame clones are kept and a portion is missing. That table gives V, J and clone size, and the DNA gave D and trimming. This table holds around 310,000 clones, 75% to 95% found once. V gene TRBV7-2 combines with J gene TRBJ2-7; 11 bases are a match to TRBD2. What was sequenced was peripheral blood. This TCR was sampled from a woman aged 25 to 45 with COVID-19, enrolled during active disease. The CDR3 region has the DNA TGTGCCAGCAGCTTTGGGACTAGCGGCCCCTCCTACGAGCAGTACTTC. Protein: CASSFGTSGPSYEQYF.